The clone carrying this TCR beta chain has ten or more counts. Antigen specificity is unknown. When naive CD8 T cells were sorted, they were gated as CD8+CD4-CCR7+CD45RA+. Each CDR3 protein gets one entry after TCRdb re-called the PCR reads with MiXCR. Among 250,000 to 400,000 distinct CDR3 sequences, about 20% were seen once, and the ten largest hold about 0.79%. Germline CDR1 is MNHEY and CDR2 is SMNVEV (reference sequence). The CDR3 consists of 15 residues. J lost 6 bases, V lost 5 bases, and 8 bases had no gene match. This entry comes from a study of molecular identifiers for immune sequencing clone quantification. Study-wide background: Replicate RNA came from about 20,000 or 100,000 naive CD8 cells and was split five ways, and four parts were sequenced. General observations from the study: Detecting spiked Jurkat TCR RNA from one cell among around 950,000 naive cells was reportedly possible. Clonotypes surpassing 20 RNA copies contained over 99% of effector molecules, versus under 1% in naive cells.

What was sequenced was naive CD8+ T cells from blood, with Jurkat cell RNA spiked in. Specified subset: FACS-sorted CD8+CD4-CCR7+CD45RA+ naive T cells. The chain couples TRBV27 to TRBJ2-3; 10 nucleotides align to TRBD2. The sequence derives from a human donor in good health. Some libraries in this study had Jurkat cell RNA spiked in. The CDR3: CASSPLSGGLDTQYF. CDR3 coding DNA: TGTGCCAGCAGTCCACTTAGCGGGGGGCTTGATACGCAGTATTTT.